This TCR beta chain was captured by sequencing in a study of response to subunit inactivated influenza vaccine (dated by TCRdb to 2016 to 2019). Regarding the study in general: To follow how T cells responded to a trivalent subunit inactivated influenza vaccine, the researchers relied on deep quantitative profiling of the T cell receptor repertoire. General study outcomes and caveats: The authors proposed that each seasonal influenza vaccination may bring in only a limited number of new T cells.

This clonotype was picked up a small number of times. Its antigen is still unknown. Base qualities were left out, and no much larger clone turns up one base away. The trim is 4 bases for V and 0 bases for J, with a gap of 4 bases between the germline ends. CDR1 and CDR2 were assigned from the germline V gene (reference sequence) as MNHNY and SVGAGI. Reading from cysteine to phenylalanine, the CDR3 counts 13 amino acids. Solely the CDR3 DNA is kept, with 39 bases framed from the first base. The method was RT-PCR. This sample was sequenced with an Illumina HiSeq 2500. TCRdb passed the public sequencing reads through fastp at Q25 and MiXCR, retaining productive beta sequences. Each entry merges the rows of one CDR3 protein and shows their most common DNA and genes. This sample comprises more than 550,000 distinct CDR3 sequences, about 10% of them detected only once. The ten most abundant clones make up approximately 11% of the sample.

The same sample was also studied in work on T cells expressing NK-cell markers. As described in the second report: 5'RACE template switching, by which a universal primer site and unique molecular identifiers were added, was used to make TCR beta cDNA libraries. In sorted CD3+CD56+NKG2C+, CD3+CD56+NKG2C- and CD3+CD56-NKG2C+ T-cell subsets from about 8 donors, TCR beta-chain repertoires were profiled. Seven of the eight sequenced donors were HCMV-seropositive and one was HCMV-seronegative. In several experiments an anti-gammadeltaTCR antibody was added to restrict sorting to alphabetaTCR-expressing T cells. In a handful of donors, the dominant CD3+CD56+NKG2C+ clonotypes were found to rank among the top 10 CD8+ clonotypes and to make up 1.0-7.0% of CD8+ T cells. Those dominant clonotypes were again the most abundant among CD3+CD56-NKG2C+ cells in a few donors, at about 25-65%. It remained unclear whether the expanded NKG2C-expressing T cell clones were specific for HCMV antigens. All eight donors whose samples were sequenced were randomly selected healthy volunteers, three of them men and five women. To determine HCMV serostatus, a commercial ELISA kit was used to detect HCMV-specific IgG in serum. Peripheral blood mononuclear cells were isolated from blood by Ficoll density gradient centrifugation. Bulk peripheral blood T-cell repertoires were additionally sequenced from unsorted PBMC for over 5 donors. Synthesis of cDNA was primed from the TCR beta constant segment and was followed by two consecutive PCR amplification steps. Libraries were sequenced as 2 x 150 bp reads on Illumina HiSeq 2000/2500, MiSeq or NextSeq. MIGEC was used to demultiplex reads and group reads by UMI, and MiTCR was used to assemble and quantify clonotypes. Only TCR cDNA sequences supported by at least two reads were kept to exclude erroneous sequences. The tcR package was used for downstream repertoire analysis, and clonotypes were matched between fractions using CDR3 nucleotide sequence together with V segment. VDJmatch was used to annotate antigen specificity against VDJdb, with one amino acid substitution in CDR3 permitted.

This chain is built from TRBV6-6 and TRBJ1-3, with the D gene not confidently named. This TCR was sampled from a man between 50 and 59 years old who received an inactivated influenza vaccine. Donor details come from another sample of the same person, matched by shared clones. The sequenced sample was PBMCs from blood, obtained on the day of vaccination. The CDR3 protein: CASSSSSGNTIYF. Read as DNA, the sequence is TGTGCCAGCAGTTCAAGCTCTGGAAACACCATATATTTT.